Listed below are T cell receptor beta chains from one sample, sequenced in a study of blood T cell repertoires in COVID-19. Sequenced by immunoSEQ multiplex PCR; TCRdb stores in-frame clones only, minus some. The data show 150,000 to 200,000 clones, about 77% seen once. The sequencing input was PBMCs or T cells enriched from blood (not recorded which). These receptors were taken from a woman aged 50 to 60 with acute COVID-19. Both conserved end residues are part of each CDR3. The D gene is left open where the match is weak. Size tells how often a clone was seen (once, few, many) or the class of an expanded clone, and some rows leave it out.

TRBV19	TRBD1	NA	TRBJ1-1	CASNTYFRGLKQAFF	TGTGCCAGCAATACTTATTTTAGGGGGCTGAAGCAAGCTTTCTTT
TRBV6-4	TRBD1	NA	TRBJ1-5	CASSPTGGYQPQHF	TGTGCCAGCAGTCCGACAGGGGGCTATCAGCCCCAGCATTTT
TRBV18	NA	NA	TRBJ1-1	CASSPRREWTEAFF	TGTGCCAGCTCACCTAGGAGGGAGTGGACTGAAGCTTTCTTT
TRBV6-5	TRBD2	NA	TRBJ2-1	CASSYGLAGIDEQFF	TGTGCCAGCAGTTACGGACTAGCGGGGATCGATGAGCAGTTCTTC
TRBV18	TRBD2	NA	TRBJ2-5	CASSPPGIAGPETQYF	TGTGCCAGCTCACCACCGGGGATAGCGGGGCCAGAGACCCAGTACTTC
TRBV30	TRBD1	few	TRBJ1-2	CAWSVRPGQGFLFDYGYTF	TGTGCCTGGAGTGTGAGGCCGGGACAGGGGTTCTTGTTCGACTATGGCTACACCTTC
TRBV7-9	NA	few	TRBJ1-1	CASSLGLGAEAFF	TGTGCCAGCAGCTTAGGACTAGGGGCTGAAGCTTTCTTT
TRBV29-1	NA	NA	TRBJ2-3	CSVEESFASTDTQYF	TGCAGCGTTGAAGAGAGTTTCGCTAGCACAGATACGCAGTATTTT
TRBV5-6	TRBD1	once	TRBJ1-6	CAGSLGQGLSPLHF	TGTGCCGGCAGCTTGGGACAGGGGTTATCACCCCTCCACTTT
TRBV13	NA	NA	TRBJ1-2	CASSRPGAGLDGYTF	TGTGCCAGCAGCCGTCCGGGAGCAGGGTTGGATGGCTACACCTTC
TRBV4-1	NA	NA	TRBJ2-1	CASSGSEDEQFF	TGCGCCAGCAGTGGGAGCGAGGATGAGCAGTTCTTC
TRBV12-3/TRBV12-4	NA	NA	TRBJ1-2	CASSFYYGYTF	TGTGCCAGCAGTTTCTACTATGGCTACACCTTC
TRBV2	TRBD1	NA	TRBJ1-1	CASSPQTGGDTEAFF	TGTGCCAGCAGTCCACAGACAGGGGGCGACACTGAAGCTTTCTTT
TRBV14	TRBD1	NA	TRBJ1-2	CASSQDTGGFGYTF	TGTGCCAGCAGCCAAGATACAGGGGGCTTCGGCTACACCTTC
TRBV12-3/TRBV12-4	NA	NA	TRBJ1-2	CASRLPGHGGYTF	TGTGCCAGCAGGCTCCCGGGACATGGTGGCTACACCTTC
TRBV5-1	NA	NA	TRBJ1-1	CASSLRQLGHMNTEAFF	TGCGCCAGCAGCCTCCGACAGTTAGGGCACATGAACACTGAAGCTTTCTTT
TRBV12-5	TRBD1	once	TRBJ1-2	CASGQTGGYGYTF	TGTGCTAGTGGTCAGACAGGGGGCTATGGCTACACCTTC
TRBV29-1	NA	NA	TRBJ1-1	CSVGGGTANTEAFF	TGCAGCGTAGGGGGGGGGACGGCTAACACTGAAGCTTTCTTT
TRBV19	TRBD1	NA	TRBJ1-5	CASRSTYRGSDQPQHF	TGTGCCAGTAGATCCACCTACAGGGGATCCGATCAGCCCCAGCATTTT
TRBV3-1/TRBV3-2	NA	few	TRBJ2-2	CASSLRRGGELFF	TGTGCCAGCAGCCTCCGAAGGGGCGGGGAGCTGTTTTTT
TRBV12-3/TRBV12-4	TRBD1	once	TRBJ2-4	CASTGTGGIQYF	TGTGCCAGCACCGGGACAGGGGGGATTCAGTACTTC
TRBV5-1	TRBD1	NA	TRBJ1-4	CASSLQGAPGEKLFF	TGCGCCAGCAGCTTGCAGGGGGCGCCTGGTGAAAAACTGTTTTTT
TRBV29-1	NA	NA	TRBJ2-1	CSVGGARYNEQFF	TGCAGCGTTGGTGGAGCCCGGTACAATGAGCAGTTCTTC
TRBV12-3/TRBV12-4	TRBD1	NA	TRBJ1-2	CASTLDRYEGYTF	TGTGCCAGCACCCTGGACAGGTATGAAGGCTACACCTTC
TRBV6-1	TRBD1	NA	TRBJ1-5	CASSEAMDRGLNQPQHF	TGTGCCAGCAGTGAAGCTATGGACAGGGGACTCAATCAGCCCCAGCATTTT
TRBV5-1	TRBD1	few	TRBJ1-1	CASSTGGNRAFF	TGCGCCAGCAGTACAGGGGGCAATCGAGCTTTCTTT
TRBV2	NA	NA	TRBJ2-3	CASNRLGTHTDTQYF	TGTGCCAGCAATAGACTAGGCACTCACACAGATACGCAGTATTTT
TRBV13	NA	once	TRBJ1-2	CASSLPVYGYTF	TGTGCCAGCAGCTTACCGGTCTATGGCTACACCTTC
TRBV5-1	NA	NA	TRBJ1-2	CASSPDRSNPYGYTF	TGCGCCAGCAGCCCCGACAGATCTAACCCCTATGGCTACACCTTC
TRBV5-1	TRBD1	few	TRBJ1-3	CASSLRTGVTSGNTIYF	TGCGCCAGCAGCCTCAGGACAGGGGTAACCTCTGGAAACACCATATATTTT
TRBV6-1	NA	NA	TRBJ1-6	CASSEHPGFNSPLHF	TGTGCCAGCAGTGAACACCCAGGGTTTAATTCACCCCTCCACTTT
TRBV27	NA	NA	TRBJ2-1	CASIGQLSPGNEQFF	TGTGCCAGCATCGGACAGTTAAGTCCTGGAAATGAGCAGTTCTTC
TRBV28	NA	NA	TRBJ1-6	CASSFRRASGSPLHF	TGTGCCAGCAGTTTTAGGAGGGCGTCCGGGTCACCCCTCCACTTT
TRBV6-5	TRBD1	NA	TRBJ1-6	CASSYPRTGANSPLHF	TGTGCCAGCAGTTACCCTCGGACAGGAGCTAATTCACCCCTCCACTTT
TRBV19	TRBD1	once	TRBJ1-5	CASSIDDRGNQPQHF	TGTGCCAGTAGTATAGATGACAGGGGCAATCAGCCCCAGCATTTT
TRBV5-1	TRBD1	NA	TRBJ2-3	CASSFGQVGNTDTQYF	TGCGCCAGCAGTTTCGGACAGGTCGGGAACACAGATACGCAGTATTTT
TRBV7-3	NA	NA	TRBJ2-2	CASSLTLSVNTGELFF	TGTGCCAGCAGCTTAACGCTGTCAGTGAACACCGGGGAGCTGTTTTTT
TRBV7-2	NA	NA	TRBJ2-5	CASSLGGAEETQYF	TGTGCCAGCAGCCTGGGGGGGGCGGAAGAGACCCAGTACTTC
TRBV4-3	NA	once	TRBJ2-4	CASSPATSWTKNIQYF	TGCGCCAGCAGCCCTGCGACTAGTTGGACCAAAAACATTCAGTACTTC
TRBV4-2	NA	NA	TRBJ1-1	CASSQAAAMNTEAFF	TGTGCCAGCAGCCAGGCGGCGGCGATGAACACTGAAGCTTTCTTT